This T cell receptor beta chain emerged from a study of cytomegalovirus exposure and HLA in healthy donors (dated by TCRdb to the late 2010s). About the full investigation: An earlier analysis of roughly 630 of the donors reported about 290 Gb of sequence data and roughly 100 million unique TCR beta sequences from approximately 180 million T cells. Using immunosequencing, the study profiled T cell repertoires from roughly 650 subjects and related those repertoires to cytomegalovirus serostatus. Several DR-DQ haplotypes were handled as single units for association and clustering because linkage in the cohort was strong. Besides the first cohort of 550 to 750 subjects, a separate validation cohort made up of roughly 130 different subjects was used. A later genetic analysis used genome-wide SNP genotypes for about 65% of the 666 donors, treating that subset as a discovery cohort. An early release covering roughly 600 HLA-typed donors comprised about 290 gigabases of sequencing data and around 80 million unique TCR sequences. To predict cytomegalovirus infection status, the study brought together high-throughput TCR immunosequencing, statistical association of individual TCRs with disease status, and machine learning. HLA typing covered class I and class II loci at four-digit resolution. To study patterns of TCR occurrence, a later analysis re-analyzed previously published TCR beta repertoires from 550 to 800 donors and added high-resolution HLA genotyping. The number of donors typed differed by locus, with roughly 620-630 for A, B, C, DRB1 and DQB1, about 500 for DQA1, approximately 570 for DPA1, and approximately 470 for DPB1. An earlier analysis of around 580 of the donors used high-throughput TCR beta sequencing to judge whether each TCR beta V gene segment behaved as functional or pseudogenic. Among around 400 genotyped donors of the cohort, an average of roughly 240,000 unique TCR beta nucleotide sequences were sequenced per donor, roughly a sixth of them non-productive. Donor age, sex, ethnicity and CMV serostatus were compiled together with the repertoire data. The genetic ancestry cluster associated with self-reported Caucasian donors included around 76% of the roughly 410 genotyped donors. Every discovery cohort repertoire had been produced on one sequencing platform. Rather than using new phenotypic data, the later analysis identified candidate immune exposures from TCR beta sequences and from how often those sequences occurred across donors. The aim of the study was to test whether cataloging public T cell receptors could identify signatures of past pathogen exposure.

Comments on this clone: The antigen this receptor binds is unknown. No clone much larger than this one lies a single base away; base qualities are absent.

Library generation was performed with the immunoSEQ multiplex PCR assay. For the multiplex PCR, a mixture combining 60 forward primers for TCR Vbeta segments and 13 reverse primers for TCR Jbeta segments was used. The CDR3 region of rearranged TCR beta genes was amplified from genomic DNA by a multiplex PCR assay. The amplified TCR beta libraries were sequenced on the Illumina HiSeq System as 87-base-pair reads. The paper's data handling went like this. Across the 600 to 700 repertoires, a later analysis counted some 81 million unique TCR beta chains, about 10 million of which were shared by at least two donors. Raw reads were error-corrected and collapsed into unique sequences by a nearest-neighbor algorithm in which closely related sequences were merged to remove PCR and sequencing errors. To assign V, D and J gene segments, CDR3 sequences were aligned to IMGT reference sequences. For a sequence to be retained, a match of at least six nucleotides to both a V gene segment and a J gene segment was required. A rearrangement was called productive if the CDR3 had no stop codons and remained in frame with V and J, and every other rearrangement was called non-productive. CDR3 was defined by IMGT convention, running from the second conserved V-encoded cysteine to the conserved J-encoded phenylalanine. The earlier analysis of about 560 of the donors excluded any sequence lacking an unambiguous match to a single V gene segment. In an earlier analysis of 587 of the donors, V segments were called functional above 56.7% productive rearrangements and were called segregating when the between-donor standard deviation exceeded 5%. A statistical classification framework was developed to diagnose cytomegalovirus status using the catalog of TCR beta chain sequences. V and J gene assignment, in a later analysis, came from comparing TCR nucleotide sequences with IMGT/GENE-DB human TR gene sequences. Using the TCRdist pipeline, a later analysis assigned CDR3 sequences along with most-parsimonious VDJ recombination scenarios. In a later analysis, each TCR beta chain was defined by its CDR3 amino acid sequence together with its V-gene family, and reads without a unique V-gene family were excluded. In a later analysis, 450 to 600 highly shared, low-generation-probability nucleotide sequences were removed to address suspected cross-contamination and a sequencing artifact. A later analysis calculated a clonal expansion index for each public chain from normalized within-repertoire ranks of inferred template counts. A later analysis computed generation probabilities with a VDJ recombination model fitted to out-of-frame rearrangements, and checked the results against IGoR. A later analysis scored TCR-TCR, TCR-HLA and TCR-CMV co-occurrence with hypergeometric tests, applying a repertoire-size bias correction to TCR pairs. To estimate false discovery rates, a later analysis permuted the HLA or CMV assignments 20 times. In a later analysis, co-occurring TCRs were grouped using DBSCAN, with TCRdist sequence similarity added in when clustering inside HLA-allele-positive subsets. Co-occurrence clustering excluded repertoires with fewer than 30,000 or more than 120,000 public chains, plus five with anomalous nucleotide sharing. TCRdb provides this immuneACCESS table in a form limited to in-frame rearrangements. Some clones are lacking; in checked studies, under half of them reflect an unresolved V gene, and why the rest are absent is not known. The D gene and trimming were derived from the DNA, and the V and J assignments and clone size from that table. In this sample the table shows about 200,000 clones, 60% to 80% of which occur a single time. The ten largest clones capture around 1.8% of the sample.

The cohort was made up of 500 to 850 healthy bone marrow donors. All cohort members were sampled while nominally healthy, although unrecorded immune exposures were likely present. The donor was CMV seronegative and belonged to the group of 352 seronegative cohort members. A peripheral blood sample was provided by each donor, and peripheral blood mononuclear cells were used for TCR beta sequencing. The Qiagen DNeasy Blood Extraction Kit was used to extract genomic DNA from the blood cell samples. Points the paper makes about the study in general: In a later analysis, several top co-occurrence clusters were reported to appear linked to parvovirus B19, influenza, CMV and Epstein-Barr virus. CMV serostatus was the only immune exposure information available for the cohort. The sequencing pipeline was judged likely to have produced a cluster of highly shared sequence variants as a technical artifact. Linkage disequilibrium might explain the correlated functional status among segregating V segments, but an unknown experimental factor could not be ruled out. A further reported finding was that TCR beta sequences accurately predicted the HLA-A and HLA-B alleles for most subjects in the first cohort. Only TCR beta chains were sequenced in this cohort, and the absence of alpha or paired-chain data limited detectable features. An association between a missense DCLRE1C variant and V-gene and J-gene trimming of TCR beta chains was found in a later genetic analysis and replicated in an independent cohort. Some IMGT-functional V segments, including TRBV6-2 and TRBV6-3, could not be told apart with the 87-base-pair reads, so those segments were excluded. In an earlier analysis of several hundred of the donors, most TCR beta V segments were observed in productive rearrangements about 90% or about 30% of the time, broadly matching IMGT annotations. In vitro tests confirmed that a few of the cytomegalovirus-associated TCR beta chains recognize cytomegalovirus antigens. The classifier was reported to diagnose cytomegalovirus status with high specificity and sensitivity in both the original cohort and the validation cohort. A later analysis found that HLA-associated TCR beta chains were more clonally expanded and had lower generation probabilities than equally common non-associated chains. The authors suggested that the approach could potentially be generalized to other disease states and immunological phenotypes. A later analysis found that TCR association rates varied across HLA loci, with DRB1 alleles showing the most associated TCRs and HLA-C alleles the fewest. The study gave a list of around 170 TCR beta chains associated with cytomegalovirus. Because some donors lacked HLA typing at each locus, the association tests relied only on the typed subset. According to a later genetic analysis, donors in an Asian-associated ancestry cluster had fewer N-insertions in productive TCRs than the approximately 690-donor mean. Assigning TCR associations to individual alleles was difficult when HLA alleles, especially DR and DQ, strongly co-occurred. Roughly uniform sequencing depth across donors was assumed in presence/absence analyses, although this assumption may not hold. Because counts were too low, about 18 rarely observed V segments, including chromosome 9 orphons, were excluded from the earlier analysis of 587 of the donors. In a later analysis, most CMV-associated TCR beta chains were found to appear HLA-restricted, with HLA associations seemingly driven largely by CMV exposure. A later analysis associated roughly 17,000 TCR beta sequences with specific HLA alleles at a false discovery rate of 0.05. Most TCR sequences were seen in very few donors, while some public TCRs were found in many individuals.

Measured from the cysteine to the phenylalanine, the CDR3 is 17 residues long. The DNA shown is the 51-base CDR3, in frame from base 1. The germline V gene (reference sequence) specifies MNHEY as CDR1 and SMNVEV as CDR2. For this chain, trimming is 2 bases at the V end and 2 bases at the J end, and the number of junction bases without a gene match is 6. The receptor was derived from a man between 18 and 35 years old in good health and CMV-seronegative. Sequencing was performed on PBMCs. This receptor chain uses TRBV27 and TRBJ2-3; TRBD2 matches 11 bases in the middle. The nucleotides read TGTGCCAGCAGTTTACGGCTAGCGGGAGGCCTCACAGATACGCAGTATTTT. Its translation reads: CASSLRLAGGLTDTQYF.